The 27 T cell receptor beta chains in this list originate from one sample, sequenced in a study of shared clonotypes between healthy human individuals. Positive CCR7 selection of CD45RO-negative cells yielded the naive CD8 cells, and terminally differentiated effector memory CD45RA+ cells were excluded. Clones were read by immunoSEQ multiplex PCR, and TCRdb kept only the in-frame ones, dropping some. The profile shows about 700,000 clones, 92% of them singletons. The material sequenced was naive CD8+ T cells sorted from blood. These receptors originate from a man aged 25 to 40 in good health.

This clone was detected only once. The J gene is TRBJ2-6, the V gene TRBV29-1; D unclear. The CDR3 runs to 15 residues. Trimming took 4 bases from V and 0 from J, leaving 10 bases between them. Looked up from germline, CDR1 is SQVTM and CDR2 is ANQGSEA. CDR3 in amino acids: CSVAGDTSGANVLTF. In nucleotides, the CDR3 is TGCAGCGTTGCCGGTGACACCTCTGGGGCCAACGTCCTGACTTTC. The full variable domain, rest sourced from reference TRBV29-1 and TRBJ2-6, is SAVISQKPSRDICQRGTSLTIQCQVDSQVTMMFWYRQQPGQSLTLIATANQGSEATYESGFVIDKFPISRPNLTFSTLTVSNMSPEDSSIYLCSVAGDTSGANVLTFGAGSRLTVL.

This sequence joins TRBV10-3 and TRBJ1-2; perhaps TRBD1 as D (5 bases). CDR1 is ENHRY and CDR2 is SYGVKD in the germline V gene. CDR3 length: 14 amino acids. The V end lost 10 bases, the J end lost 2 bases, and 17 bases lay between the germline ends. The DNA of the CDR3 is TGTGCCAGCACCCCCTTGGGGGGGAACTATGGCTACACCTTC. It specifies CASTPLGGNYGYTF.

The chain couples TRBV5-6 to TRBJ2-1; D gene ambiguous. The V end lost 1 base, the J end lost 8 bases, and 7 bases lay between the germline ends. This CDR3 has 12 residues. The V gene's germline CDR1 is SGHDT and CDR2 YYEEEE. As DNA, the CDR3 is TGTGCCAGCAGCTTGTTGGGTCATGAGCAGTTCTTC. This codes for CASSLLGHEQFF.

The chain carries TRBV19 and TRBJ2-2, with 10 positions matching TRBD1. Unmatched junction bases numbered 16, after V lost 6 bases and J lost 6 bases. Germline V lookup: CDR1 LNHDA, CDR2 SQIVND (reference sequence). There are 18 residues in the CDR3. CDR3 in DNA: TGTGCCAGTAGCCTCCCTCCAGACAGGGGGCTTATTGCCGGGGAGCTGTTTTTT. This translates into CASSLPPDRGLIAGELFF.

The gene calls are TRBV6-4 and TRBJ2-3; D unclear. CDR3 length equals 14 residues. CDR1 and CDR2 (germline): MRHNA, SNTAGT. Trimming stripped 4 bases from V and 0 bases from J, with 8 bases between. This CDR3 is CASSVDGSTDTQYF. Here the CDR3 DNA reads TGTGCCAGCAGTGTGGATGGGAGCACAGATACGCAGTATTTT.

The gene calls are TRBV7-9 and TRBJ1-4; the match to TRBD1 covers 9 bases. CDR1 and CDR2 from the germline V gene are SEHNR and FQNEAQ (reference sequence). V was clipped by 5 bases and J by 8 bases; unmatched bases: 9. The CDR3 consists of 15 residues. CDR3 in DNA: TGTGCCAGCAGCGTTGCACAGGGGGCCAAGGAAAAACTGTTTTTT. Translated, it gives CASSVAQGAKEKLFF.

The chain uses TRBV10-3 and TRBJ2-1, with D perhaps matching TRBD1 or TRBD2 (5 bases each). CDR1 ENHRY and CDR2 SYGVKD come from the germline V gene. Between the trimmed V and J ends, which lost 4 bases and 0 bases, there was a span of 10 bases. This CDR3 region has 15 residues. In DNA form, the CDR3 reads TGTGCCATCAGTGGGGACGAGAGCTCCTACAATGAGCAGTTCTTC. It yields the protein CAISGDESSYNEQFF.

To note about this clone: Other nucleotide sequences from this sample produce the same CDR3. The rearrangement uses TRBV27 and TRBJ2-7, with TRBD2 matching over 7 bases. The CDR3 runs 12 residues. The V gene's germline CDR1 is MNHEY and CDR2 SMNVEV (reference sequence). Trimming at V came to 5 bases and at J to 3 bases, leaving 1 base not matched to a gene. CDR3 nucleotides: TGTGCCAGCAGTCCGGGGGGCTACGAGCAGTACTTC. This encodes CASSPGGYEQYF.

This chain uses TRBV7-6 with TRBJ2-1; 12 nucleotides line up with TRBD2. The germline gives CDR1 SGHVS, CDR2 FNYEAQ. Losses at the gene ends were 3 bases for V and 5 bases for J; bases not matched to a gene: 11. The CDR3 extends over 18 amino acids. The CDR3 sequence: CASSFNPSSSGRDNEQFF. For the CDR3, the DNA is TGTGCCAGCAGCTTTAACCCCTCCTCTAGCGGGAGGGACAATGAGCAGTTCTTC. Variable domain in full (rest from reference TRBV7-6 and TRBJ2-1): GAGVSQSPRYKVTKRGQDVALRCDPISGHVSLYWYRQALGQGPEFLTYFNYEAQQDKSGLPNDRFSAERPEGSISTLTIQRTEQRDSAMYRCASSFNPSSSGRDNEQFFGPGTRLTVL.

The chain is built from TRBV28 and TRBJ2-1, with TRBD1 as a possible D gene (6 bases). The CDR3 loop spans 16 amino acids. Germline CDR1 reads MDHEN; CDR2 reads SYDVKM. Deletions cut 5 bases from V and 4 bases from J, with 18 bases between. The CDR3 is CASSTPGNRVYNEQFF. The DNA for the CDR3 is TGTGCCAGCAGTACCCCAGGGAACAGGGTTTACAATGAGCAGTTCTTC.

The chain has TRBV4-3 and TRBJ2-1, with no clear D. The length of the CDR3 is 17 residues. The germline gives CDR1 LGHNA, CDR2 YSLEER. Between the trimmed V and J ends, which lost 0 bases and 0 bases, there was a span of 12 bases. Written as DNA, the CDR3 is TGCGCCAGCAGCCAAGAATCGGCTGGTAGCTCCTACAATGAGCAGTTCTTC. Encoded protein: CASSQESAGSSYNEQFF.

The rearrangement joins TRBV9 to TRBJ2-3; 8 bases are shared with TRBD2. CDR1 is SGDLS, CDR2 YYNGEE, per germline. The CDR3 covers 15 residues. The V segment lost 3 bases and the J segment 4 bases; nucleotides outside the gene matches: 7. CDR3 DNA sequence: TGTGCCAGCAGCGCTAGAGCGGGAGTGGCAGATACGCAGTATTTT. Protein sequence: CASSARAGVADTQYF.

The sample holds one count of this clone. V and J are TRBV5-1 and TRBJ2-7, with D unclear. Germline CDR1 reads SGHRS; CDR2 reads YFSETQ. The CDR3 spans 16 residues. Deletions cut 0 bases from V and 3 bases from J, with 16 bases between. In DNA form, the CDR3 reads TGCGCCAGCAGCTTGGACTTGGCAACAAGAAACTACGAGCAGTACTTC. Its translation is CASSLDLATRNYEQYF.

The chain is built from TRBV7-7 and TRBJ2-7, with D possibly TRBD1 on 5 matching bases. CDR3 size: 14 residues. Germline V gene sequence: CDR1 SSHAT, CDR2 FNYEAQ (reference sequence). V shed 4 bases and J shed 0 bases, with 10 bases lying between them. The CDR3: CASSSDSVSYEQYF. The CDR3 bases are TGTGCCAGCAGCTCCGACAGTGTCTCCTACGAGCAGTACTTC.

A single count supports this clone. This chain uses TRBV4-1 with TRBJ2-2, with TRBD2 matching over 13 bases. This CDR3 comprises 18 residues. The germline V gene has CDR1 MGHRA and CDR2 YSYEKL. V was pared by 3 bases and J by 3 bases, with 7 bases of the junction left unmatched. In DNA, the CDR3 is TGCGCCAGCAGCCACCACAACGGACTAGCGGGAGACACCGGGGAGCTGTTTTTT. It codes for CASSHHNGLAGDTGELFF.

The chain is built from TRBV10-3 and TRBJ2-5, with a possible D match to TRBD1 (5 bases). V was pared by 4 bases and J by 2 bases, with 14 bases between. Germline CDR1 reads ENHRY; CDR2 reads SYGVKD. The CDR3 spans 15 residues. The CDR3 nucleotides read TGTGCCATCAGTGGGATCGTCGACAGACAAGAGACCCAGTACTTC. It is translated as CAISGIVDRQETQYF.

The V gene is TRBV4-1, the J gene TRBJ2-7; TRBD1 might be the D (5 bases). Germline V CDR1 and CDR2: MGHRA, YSYEKL. The CDR3 runs 13 residues. With 3 bases removed from V and 7 bases from J, the gap between germline ends came to 13 bases. The chain's CDR3 is CASSHSGNWEQYF. CDR3 in DNA: TGCGCCAGCAGCCATTCAGGGAACTGGGAGCAGTACTTC.

The chain is built from TRBV11-3 and TRBJ2-2, with 9 bases identical to TRBD1. The V gene's germline CDR1 is SGHNT and CDR2 YENEEA. The CDR3 is 16 amino acids. The V gene end was trimmed by 4 bases and the J gene end by 7 bases; junction bases not matched to a gene: 10. The CDR3 DNA follows: TGTGCCAGCAGCTCGACCGGGACAGGGACGCTCGGGGAGCTGTTTTTT. Amino acid sequence: CASSSTGTGTLGELFF.

The rearrangement joins TRBV7-9 to TRBJ2-2; TRBD2 matches at 8 bases. Per the germline V gene, CDR1 is SEHNR and CDR2 is FQNEAQ (reference sequence). The J segment lost 4 bases and the V segment lost 5 bases, leaving 9 bases of the junction unmatched. CDR3 length equals 16 residues. For the CDR3, the DNA is TGTGCCAGCAGCCCCGCGGAGCGGGAGTCCACCGGGGAGCTGTTTTTT. This sequence encodes CASSPAERESTGELFF. The whole variable domain, remainder taken from reference TRBV7-9 and TRBJ2-2, is DTGVSQNPRHKITKRGQNVTFRCDPISEHNRLYWYRQTLGQGPEFLTYFQNEAQLEKSRLLSDRFSAERPKGSFSTLEIQRTEQGDSAMYLCASSPAERESTGELFFGEGSRLTVL.

V usage is TRBV7-6 and J usage is TRBJ2-7; a weak D match, TRBD2 (6 bases). This CDR3 spans 15 amino acids. CDR1 and CDR2 from the germline V gene are SGHVS and FNYEAQ. Trimming removed 5 bases at V and 4 bases at J, with 18 bases between. This CDR3 is CASSHGLAGIYEQYF. The CDR3, as DNA: TGTGCCAGCAGCCACGGACTTGCGGGGATATACGAGCAGTACTTC.

The chain employs TRBV11-2 and TRBJ2-7, with D tentatively TRBD2 (6 bases). V lost 5 bases and J lost 4, with 9 bases in between. The germline gives CDR1 SGHAT, CDR2 FQNNGV. This CDR3 contains 12 residues. The DNA for the CDR3 is TGTGCCAGCAGCACGGGACTTTACGAGCAGTACTTC. Translating it yields CASSTGLYEQYF.

The chain links TRBV27 to TRBJ1-5, with D maybe TRBD1 (5 bases). The CDR3 contains 15 residues. Per germline, CDR1 MNHEY and CDR2 SMNVEV (reference sequence). V dropped 4 bases and J dropped 2 bases, with 12 bases sitting between them. DNA of the CDR3: TGTGCCAGCAGTTCCGGGGCATATGGCAATCAGCCCCAGCATTTT. It specifies CASSSGAYGNQPQHF.

This chain uses TRBV7-8 with TRBJ1-1; D unresolved. Germline assignment: CDR1 SGHVS and CDR2 FQNEAQ. The CDR3 is 14 residues long. V was cut by 0 bases and J by 1 base, with 6 bases left in between. The CDR3 reads CASSLAASNTEAFF. In DNA form, the CDR3 reads TGTGCCAGCAGCTTAGCCGCCTCGAACACTGAAGCTTTCTTT.

This rearrangement joins TRBV5-1 to TRBJ2-1; TRBD2 matches 10 bases. Germline CDR1 reads SGHRS; CDR2 reads YFSETQ. The length of the CDR3 is 16 residues. After removal of 0 bases from V and 3 bases from J, the junction contained 3 bases not matched to a gene. The CDR3, as DNA: TGCGCCAGCAGCTTGGAGGCTAGCGGGAGCTACAATGAGCAGTTCTTC. It translates to CASSLEASGSYNEQFF.

The chain has TRBV16 and TRBJ1-1; D remains unclear. V was cut by 4 bases and J by 0 bases, with 9 bases left in between. The CDR3 extends over 14 amino acids. Germline V CDR1 and CDR2: KGHSY, FQNENV. The CDR3 DNA reads TGTGCCAGCAGCCTATCTGCACTGAACACTGAAGCTTTCTTT. Translating gives CASSLSALNTEAFF.

The chain has TRBV29-1 and TRBJ1-1, with D unclear. Germline loops: CDR1 SQVTM, CDR2 ANQGSEA. The germline V and J ends were trimmed by 1 base and 2 bases, with 2 bases remaining between them. The CDR3 length is 11 residues. The CDR3 sequence: CSVEANTEAFF. The CDR3 DNA is TGCAGCGTTGAAGCTAACACTGAAGCTTTCTTT.

This rearrangement joins TRBV27 to TRBJ2-4; D is perhaps TRBD2 (6 bases). This CDR3 is built from 14 residues. V was clipped by 4 bases and J by 8 bases, with 15 bases between them. Germline CDR1 is MNHEY and CDR2 is SMNVEV (reference sequence). CDR3 sequence reads: CASSWRPGGDIQYF. The CDR3 DNA sequence: TGTGCCAGCAGTTGGCGTCCCGGAGGGGACATTCAGTACTTC.